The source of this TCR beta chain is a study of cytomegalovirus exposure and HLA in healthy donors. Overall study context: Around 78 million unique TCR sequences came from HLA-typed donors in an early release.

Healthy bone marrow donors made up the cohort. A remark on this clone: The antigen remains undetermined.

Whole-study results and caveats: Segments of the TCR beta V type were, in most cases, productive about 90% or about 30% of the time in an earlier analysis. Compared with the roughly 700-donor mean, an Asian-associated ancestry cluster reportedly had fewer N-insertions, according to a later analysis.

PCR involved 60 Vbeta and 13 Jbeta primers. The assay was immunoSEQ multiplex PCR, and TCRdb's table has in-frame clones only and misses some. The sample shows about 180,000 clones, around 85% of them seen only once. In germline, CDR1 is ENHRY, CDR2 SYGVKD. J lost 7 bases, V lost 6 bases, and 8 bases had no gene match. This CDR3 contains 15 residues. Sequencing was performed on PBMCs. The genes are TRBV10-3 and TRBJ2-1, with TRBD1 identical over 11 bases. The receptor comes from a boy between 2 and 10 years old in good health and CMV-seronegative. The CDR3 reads CAIREGQGAGNEQFF. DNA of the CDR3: TGTGCCATCAGGGAAGGACAGGGGGCGGGAAATGAGCAGTTCTTC.